A single sample gave rise to the 12 T cell receptor beta chains below, sequenced in a study of blood T cell repertoires in COVID-19. Assay: immunoSEQ multiplex PCR; the TCRdb copy retains only in-frame clones and omits some. Of approximately 170,000 clones listed, 81% are singletons. The sample taken for sequencing was peripheral blood. These TCRs come from a human donor in a cohort sampled during active COVID-19.

The CDR3 protein is CASSIGLAGTEQFF. Written as DNA, the CDR3 is TGTGCCAGTAGTATTGGACTAGCGGGGACTGAGCAGTTCTTC. This chain connects TRBV19 to TRBJ2-1, with 12 bases matching TRBD2. J gave up 9 bases and V 3 bases, and 3 bases lay outside the gene matches. From germline, CDR1 is LNHDA and CDR2 SQIVND (reference sequence). The CDR3 spans 14 residues.

V usage is TRBV5-1 and J usage is TRBJ1-1; unclear D gene. V was pared by 4 bases and J by 4 bases, with 11 bases between. Germline loops: CDR1 SGHRS, CDR2 YFSETQ. The CDR3 runs 13 residues. CDR3 DNA: TGCGCCAGCAGCCCATTATCGGGCACTGAAGCTTTCTTT. Encoded protein: CASSPLSGTEAFF.

This clone has more than one count but fewer than ten. The chain carries TRBV18 and TRBJ1-1; no clear D gene. This CDR3 region has 12 residues. The germline V and J ends were trimmed by 8 bases and 3 bases, with 10 bases remaining between them. CDR1 and CDR2 from the germline V gene are KGHSH and LQKENI. The CDR3 region is CASTVEDTEAFF. In nucleotides, the CDR3 is TGTGCCAGCACGGTGGAGGACACTGAAGCTTTCTTT.

Points on this clone: This same CDR3 is encoded by further DNA sequences in the sample. The V and J genes are TRBV6-5 and TRBJ2-5; a possible D gene is TRBD1 (5 bases). Germline V CDR1 and CDR2: MNHEY, SVGAGI. The length of the CDR3 is 15 residues. V dropped 2 bases and J dropped 5 bases, with 15 bases sitting between them. CDR3 coding DNA: TGTGCCAGCAGTTACACGACAGCTGTGAAGGAGACCCAGTACTTC. Encoded protein: CASSYTTAVKETQYF.

The rearrangement joins TRBV4-1 to TRBJ2-1, with 11 bases matching TRBD2. This CDR3 contains 16 residues. Germline CDR1 reads MGHRA; CDR2 reads YSYEKL. With V trimmed by 1 base and J by 7 bases, 6 bases remained unmatched. The CDR3 bases are TGCGCCAGCAGCCAAGGATTAGCGGGGGGGCAGAATGAGCAGTTCTTC. This gives the protein CASSQGLAGGQNEQFF.

The genes are TRBV5-1 and TRBJ2-1; 16 positions match TRBD2. The CDR3 runs 17 residues. V was clipped by 4 bases and J by 9 bases; unmatched bases: 10. Germline CDR1 and CDR2: SGHRS and YFSETQ. The CDR3 region is CASSIAGTSGREGEQFF. The CDR3 DNA sequence: TGCGCCAGCAGCATTGCCGGGACTAGCGGGAGGGAGGGTGAGCAGTTCTTC.

This clone has a single count. This rearrangement joins TRBV6-2 or TRBV6-3 to TRBJ1-1; 12 bases are shared with TRBD1. V lost 2 bases and J lost 0; bases outside the gene matches: 10. CDR1 is MNHEY and CDR2 is SVGEGT in the germline V gene. The CDR3 totals 19 residues. CDR3 nucleotides: TGTGCCAGCAGTTACAGACCCGGGACAGGGGGCATCATGAACACTGAAGCTTTCTTT. Protein product: CASSYRPGTGGIMNTEAFF.

The CDR3 DNA is TGTGCCAGCAGCACGCGGGACGGTGGTTTTTACGAGCAGTACTTC. This encodes CASSTRDGGFYEQYF. The chain links TRBV5-6 to TRBJ2-7, with D perhaps TRBD2 (6 bases). Germline V gene sequence: CDR1 SGHDT, CDR2 YYEEEE. This CDR3 spans 15 amino acids. Deletions cut 4 bases from V and 4 bases from J, with 18 bases between.

In regard to this clone: Other DNA variants within this sample encode the same CDR3. The V call is TRBV7-9, the J call TRBJ2-1, with 7 bases identical to TRBD1. Germline lookup yields CDR1 SEHNR and CDR2 FQNEAQ (reference sequence). CDR3 length equals 13 residues. The junction had 5 bases not matched to a gene; V was cut back by 5 bases and J by 7 bases. CDR3: CASSLNRGNEQFF. CDR3 nucleotides: TGTGCCAGCAGCCTAAACAGGGGTAATGAGCAGTTCTTC. Filled out from reference TRBV7-9 and TRBJ2-1, the complete variable domain reads DTGVSQNPRHKITKRGQNVTFRCDPISEHNRLYWYRQTLGQGPEFLTYFQNEAQLEKSRLLSDRFSAERPKGSFSTLEIQRTEQGDSAMYLCASSLNRGNEQFFGPGTRLTVL.

This chain connects TRBV9 to TRBJ2-2; 11 nucleotides line up with TRBD2. The CDR3 is 19 residues long. V lost 3 bases, J lost 6 bases, and 16 bases stayed unmatched. Germline V lookup: CDR1 SGDLS, CDR2 YYNGEE. The CDR3 DNA follows: TGTGCCAGCAGCGCCCGGGCTAGCGGGGGGATCATAGGAGCCGGGGAGCTGTTTTTT. This translates into CASSARASGGIIGAGELFF.

This chain connects TRBV11-2 to TRBJ2-1, with 11 nucleotides matching TRBD2. Trimming cost V 3 bases and J 9 bases; bases outside gene matches: 13. The CDR3 length is 17 residues. CDR1 and CDR2 from the germline V gene are SGHAT and FQNNGV. The CDR3: CASSFWLAGGAVGEQFF. For the CDR3, the DNA is TGTGCCAGCAGCTTCTGGCTAGCGGGGGGTGCAGTTGGTGAGCAGTTCTTC.

This clone was detected only once. This chain uses TRBV19 with TRBJ1-4; D is unresolved. CDR3 length: 13 residues. In germline, CDR1 is LNHDA, CDR2 SQIVND (reference sequence). Trimming took off 7 bases at V and 8 bases at J, with 14 bases between the two ends. The CDR3 spells CASIRRAGEKLFF. The CDR3 nucleotides are TGTGCCAGTATCAGGAGGGCAGGCGAAAAACTGTTTTTT.